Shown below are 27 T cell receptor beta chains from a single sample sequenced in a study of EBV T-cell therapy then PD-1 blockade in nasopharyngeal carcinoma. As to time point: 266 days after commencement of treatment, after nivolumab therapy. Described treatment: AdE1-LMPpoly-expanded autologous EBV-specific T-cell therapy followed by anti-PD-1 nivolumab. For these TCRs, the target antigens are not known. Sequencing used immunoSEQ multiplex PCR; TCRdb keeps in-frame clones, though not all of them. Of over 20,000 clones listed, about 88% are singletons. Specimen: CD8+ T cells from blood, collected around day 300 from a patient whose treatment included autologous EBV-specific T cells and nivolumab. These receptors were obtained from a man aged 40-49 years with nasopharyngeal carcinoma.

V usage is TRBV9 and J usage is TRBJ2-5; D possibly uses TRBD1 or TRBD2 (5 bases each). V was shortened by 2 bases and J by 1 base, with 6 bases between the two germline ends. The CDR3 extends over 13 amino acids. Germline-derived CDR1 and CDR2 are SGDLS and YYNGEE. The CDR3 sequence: CASSVGTQETQYF. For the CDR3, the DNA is TGTGCCAGCAGCGTGGGGACCCAAGAGACCCAGTACTTC.

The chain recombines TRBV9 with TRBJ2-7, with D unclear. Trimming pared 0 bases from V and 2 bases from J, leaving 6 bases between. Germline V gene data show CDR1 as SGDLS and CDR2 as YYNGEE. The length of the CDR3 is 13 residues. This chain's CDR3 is CASSVGSTYEQYF. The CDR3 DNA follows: TGTGCCAGCAGCGTAGGATCAACCTACGAGCAGTACTTC.

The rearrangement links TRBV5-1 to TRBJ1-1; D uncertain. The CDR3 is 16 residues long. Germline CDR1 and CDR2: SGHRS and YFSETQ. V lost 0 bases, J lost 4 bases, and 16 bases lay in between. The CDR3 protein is CASSLVPGSWGTEAFF. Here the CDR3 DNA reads TGCGCCAGCAGCTTGGTTCCCGGGTCCTGGGGCACTGAAGCTTTCTTT.

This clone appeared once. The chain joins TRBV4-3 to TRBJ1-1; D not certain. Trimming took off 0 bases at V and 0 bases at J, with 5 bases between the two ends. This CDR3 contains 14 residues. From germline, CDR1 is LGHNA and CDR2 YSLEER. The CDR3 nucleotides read TGCGCCAGCAGCCAAGATGGAATGAACACTGAAGCTTTCTTT. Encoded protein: CASSQDGMNTEAFF.

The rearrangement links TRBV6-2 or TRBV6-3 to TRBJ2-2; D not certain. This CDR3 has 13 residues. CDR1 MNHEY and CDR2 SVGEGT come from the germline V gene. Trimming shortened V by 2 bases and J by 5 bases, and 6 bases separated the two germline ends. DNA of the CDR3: TGTGCCAGCAGTTACGGAGAAACCGGGGAGCTGTTTTTT. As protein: CASSYGETGELFF.

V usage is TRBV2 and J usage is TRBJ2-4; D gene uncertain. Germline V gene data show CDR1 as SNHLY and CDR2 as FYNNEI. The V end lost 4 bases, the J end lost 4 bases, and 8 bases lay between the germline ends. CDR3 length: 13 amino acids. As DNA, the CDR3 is TGTGCCAGCAGTGGGGGTAGAAAAAACATTCAGTACTTC. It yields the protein CASSGGRKNIQYF. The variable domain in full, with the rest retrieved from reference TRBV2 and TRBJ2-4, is EPEVTQTPSHQVTQMGQEVILRCVPISNHLYFYWYRQILGQKVEFLVSFYNNEISEKSEIFDDQFSVERPDGSNFTLKIRSTKLEDSAMYFCASSGGRKNIQYFGAGTRLSVL.

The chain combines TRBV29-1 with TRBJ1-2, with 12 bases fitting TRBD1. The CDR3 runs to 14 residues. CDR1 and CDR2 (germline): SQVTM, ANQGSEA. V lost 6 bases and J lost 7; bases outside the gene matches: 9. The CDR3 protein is CSVRDRGLNSGYTF. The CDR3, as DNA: TGCAGCGTCCGGGACAGGGGGCTTAATAGTGGCTACACCTTC.

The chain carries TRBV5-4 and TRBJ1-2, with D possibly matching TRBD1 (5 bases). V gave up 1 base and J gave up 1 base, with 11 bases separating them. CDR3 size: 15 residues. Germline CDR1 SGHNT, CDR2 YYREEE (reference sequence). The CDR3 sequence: CASSLRRGVNYGYTF. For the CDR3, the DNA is TGTGCCAGCAGCTTGCGACGGGGGGTTAACTATGGCTACACCTTC. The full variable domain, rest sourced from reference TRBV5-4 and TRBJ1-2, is ETGVTQSPTHLIKTRGQQVTLRCSSQSGHNTVSWYQQALGQGPQFIFQYYREEENGRGNFPPRFSGLQFPNYSSELNVNALELDDSALYLCASSLRRGVNYGYTFGSGTRLTVV.

The DNA for the CDR3 is TGTGCCAGCAGTTTACCTCACAGGGACAATCAGCCCCAGCATTTT. Protein sequence: CASSLPHRDNQPQHF. This chain links TRBV27 with TRBJ1-5, with D tentatively TRBD1 (6 bases). CDR1 and CDR2 from the germline V gene are MNHEY and SMNVEV (reference sequence). The CDR3 has 15 amino acids. V was pared by 2 bases and J by 3 bases, with 11 bases between.

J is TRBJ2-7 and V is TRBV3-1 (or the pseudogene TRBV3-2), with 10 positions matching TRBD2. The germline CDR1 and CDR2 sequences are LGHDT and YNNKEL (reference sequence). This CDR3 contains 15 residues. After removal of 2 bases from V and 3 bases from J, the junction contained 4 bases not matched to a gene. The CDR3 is CASSQLGTSVYEQYF. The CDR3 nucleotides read TGTGCCAGCAGCCAATTGGGGACTAGCGTCTACGAGCAGTACTTC.

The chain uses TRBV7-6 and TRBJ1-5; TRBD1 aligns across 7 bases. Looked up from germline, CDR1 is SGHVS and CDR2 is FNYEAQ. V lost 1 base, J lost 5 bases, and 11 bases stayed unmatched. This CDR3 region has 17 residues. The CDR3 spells CASSLDEWQGDDQPQHF. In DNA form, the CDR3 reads TGTGCCAGCAGCTTAGATGAGTGGCAGGGGGATGATCAGCCCCAGCATTTT.

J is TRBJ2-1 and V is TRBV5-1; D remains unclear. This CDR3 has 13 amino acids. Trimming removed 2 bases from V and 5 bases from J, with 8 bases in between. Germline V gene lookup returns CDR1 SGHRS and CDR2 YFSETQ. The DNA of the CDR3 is TGCGCCAGCAGCTTTACTCGAGACAATGAGCAGTTCTTC. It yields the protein CASSFTRDNEQFF. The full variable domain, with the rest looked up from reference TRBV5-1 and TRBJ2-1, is KAGVTQTPRYLIKTRGQQVTLSCSPISGHRSVSWYQQTPGQGLQFLFEYFSETQRNKGNFPGRFSGRQFSNSRSEMNVSTLELGDSALYLCASSFTRDNEQFFGPGTRLTVL.

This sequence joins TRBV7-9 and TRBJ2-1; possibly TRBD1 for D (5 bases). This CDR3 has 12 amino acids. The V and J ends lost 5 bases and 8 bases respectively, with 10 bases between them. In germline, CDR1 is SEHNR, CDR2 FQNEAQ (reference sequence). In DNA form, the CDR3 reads TGTGCCAGCAGCCCAGGGTGGGATGAGCAGTTCTTC. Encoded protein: CASSPGWDEQFF. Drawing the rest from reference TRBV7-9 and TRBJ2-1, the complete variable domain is DTGVSQNPRHKITKRGQNVTFRCDPISEHNRLYWYRQTLGQGPEFLTYFQNEAQLEKSRLLSDRFSAERPKGSFSTLEIQRTEQGDSAMYLCASSPGWDEQFFGPGTRLTVL.

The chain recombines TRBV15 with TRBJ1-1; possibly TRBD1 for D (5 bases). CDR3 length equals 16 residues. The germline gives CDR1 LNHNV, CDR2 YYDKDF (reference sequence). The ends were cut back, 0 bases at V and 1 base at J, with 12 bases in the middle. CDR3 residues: CATSRDWRGSNTEAFF. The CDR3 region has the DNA TGTGCCACCAGCAGAGATTGGAGGGGCTCGAACACTGAAGCTTTCTTT.

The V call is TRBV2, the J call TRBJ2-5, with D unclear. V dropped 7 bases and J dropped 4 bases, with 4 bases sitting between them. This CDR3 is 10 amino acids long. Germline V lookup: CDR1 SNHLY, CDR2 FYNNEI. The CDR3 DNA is TGTGCCAGCATGGGAGAGACCCAGTACTTC. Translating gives CASMGETQYF.

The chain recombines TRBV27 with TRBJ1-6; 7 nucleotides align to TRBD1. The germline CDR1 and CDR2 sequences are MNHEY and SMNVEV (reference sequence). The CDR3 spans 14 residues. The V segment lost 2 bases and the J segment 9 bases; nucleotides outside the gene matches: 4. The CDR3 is CASSLEGARSPLHF. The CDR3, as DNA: TGTGCCAGCAGTTTAGAGGGGGCGCGTTCACCCCTCCACTTT.

The CDR3 nucleotides are TGTGCCAGCAGCCGTAATGGACAAGACCCTCGAGGGACCCAGTACTTC. As protein: CASSRNGQDPRGTQYF. The V and J genes are TRBV7-9 and TRBJ2-5; D is perhaps TRBD1 (5 bases). Trimming removed 5 bases at V and 7 bases at J, with 23 bases between. The CDR3 runs 16 residues. The germline V gene has CDR1 SEHNR and CDR2 FQNEAQ (reference sequence).

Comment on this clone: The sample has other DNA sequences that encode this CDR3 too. CDR3 bases: TGTGCCAGCAGCCAGAGGACAGCTTCCTACGAGCAGTACTTC. Its protein product is CASSQRTASYEQYF. The chain is built from TRBV14 and TRBJ2-7, with D possibly being TRBD1 (6 bases). The germline V and J ends were trimmed by 3 bases and 1 base, with 10 bases remaining between them. The CDR3 is made up of 14 amino acids. Looked up from germline, CDR1 is SGHDN and CDR2 is FVKESK.

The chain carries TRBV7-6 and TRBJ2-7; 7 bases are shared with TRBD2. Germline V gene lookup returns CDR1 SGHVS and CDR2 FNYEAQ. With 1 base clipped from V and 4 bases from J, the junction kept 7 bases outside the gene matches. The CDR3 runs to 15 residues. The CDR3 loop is CASSLGGGIGYEQYF. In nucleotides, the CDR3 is TGTGCCAGCAGCTTAGGGGGGGGAATAGGGTACGAGCAGTACTTC.

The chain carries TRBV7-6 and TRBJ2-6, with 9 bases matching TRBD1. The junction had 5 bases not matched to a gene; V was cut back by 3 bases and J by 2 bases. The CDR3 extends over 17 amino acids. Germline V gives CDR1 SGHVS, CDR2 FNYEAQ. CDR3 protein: CASSLGQGGPGANVLTF. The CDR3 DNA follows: TGTGCCAGCAGCTTGGGACAGGGTGGTCCTGGGGCCAACGTCCTGACTTTC.

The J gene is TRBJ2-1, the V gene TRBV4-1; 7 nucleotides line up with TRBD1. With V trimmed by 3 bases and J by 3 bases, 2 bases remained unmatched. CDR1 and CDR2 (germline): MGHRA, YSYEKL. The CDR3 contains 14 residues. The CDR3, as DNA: TGCGCCAGCAGCCACCGGGACAGCTACAATGAGCAGTTCTTC. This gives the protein CASSHRDSYNEQFF.

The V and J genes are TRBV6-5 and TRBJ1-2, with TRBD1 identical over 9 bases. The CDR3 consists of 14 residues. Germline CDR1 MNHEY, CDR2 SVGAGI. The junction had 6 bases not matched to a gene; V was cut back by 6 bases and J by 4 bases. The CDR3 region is CASRTGGAGYGYTF. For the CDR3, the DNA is TGTGCCAGCAGAACAGGGGGCGCGGGCTATGGCTACACCTTC.

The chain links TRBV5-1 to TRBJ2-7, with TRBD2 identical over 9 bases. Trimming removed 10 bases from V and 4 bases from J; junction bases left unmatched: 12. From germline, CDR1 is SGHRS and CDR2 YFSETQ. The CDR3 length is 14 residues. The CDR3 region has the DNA TGCGCCTCTCGAATCCGCGGGGGGGCTTACGAGCAGTACTTC. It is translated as CASRIRGGAYEQYF.

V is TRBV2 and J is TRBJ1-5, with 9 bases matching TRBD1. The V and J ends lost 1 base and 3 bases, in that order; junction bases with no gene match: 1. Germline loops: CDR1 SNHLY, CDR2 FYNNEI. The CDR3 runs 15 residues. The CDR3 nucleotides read TGTGCCAGCAGTGAAGGGGACAGGGTCAATCAGCCCCAGCATTTT. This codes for CASSEGDRVNQPQHF.

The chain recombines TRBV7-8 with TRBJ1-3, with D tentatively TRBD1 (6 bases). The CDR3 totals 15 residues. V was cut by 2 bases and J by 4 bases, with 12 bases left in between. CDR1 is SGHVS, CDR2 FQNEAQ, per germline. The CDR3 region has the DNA TGTGCCAGCAGCTTAAGGGCAGGGACAGGAAACACCATATATTTT. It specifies CASSLRAGTGNTIYF.

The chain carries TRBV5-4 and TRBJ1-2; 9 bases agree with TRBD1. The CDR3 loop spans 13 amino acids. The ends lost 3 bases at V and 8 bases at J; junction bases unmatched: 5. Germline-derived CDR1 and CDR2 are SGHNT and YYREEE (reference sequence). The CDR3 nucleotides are TGTGCCAGCAGCTCGGGACAGGGAGGGGGCTACACCTTC. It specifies CASSSGQGGGYTF.

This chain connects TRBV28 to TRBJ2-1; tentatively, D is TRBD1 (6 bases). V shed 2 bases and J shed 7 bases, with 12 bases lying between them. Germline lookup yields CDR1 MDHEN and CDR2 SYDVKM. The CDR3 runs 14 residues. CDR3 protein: CASSLRGLGNEQFF. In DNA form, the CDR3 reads TGTGCCAGCAGTTTAAGGGGGTTAGGGAATGAGCAGTTCTTC.